This TCR beta chain appears in the sequencing data of a study of tumor-infiltrating lymphocytes in oesophageal squamous cell carcinoma. This clonotype was counted a few times. TCRdb used MiXCR to reprocess the PCR reads, holding one entry per CDR3 protein. The data contain roughly 21,000 distinct CDR3 sequences, more than 35% of them singletons. Germline-derived CDR1 and CDR2 are SGHTA and FQGTGA. V dropped 3 bases and J dropped 6 bases, with 9 bases sitting between them. The CDR3 runs to 13 residues. The source is a male donor with esophageal squamous cell carcinoma. The sequencing sample was made of esophageal tumor tissue. The V gene is TRBV7-3, the J gene TRBJ1-5; D might be TRBD1 (5 bases). The CDR3 DNA sequence: TGTGCCAGCAGCTTGCAGGGAGGTCAGCCCCAGCATTTT. This sequence encodes CASSLQGGQPQHF.